The clone carrying this TCR beta chain has a single count. V dropped 4 bases and J dropped 5; count of bases not matched to a gene: 12. Germline CDR1 MNHNS, CDR2 SASEGT. CDR3 length: 16 residues. The table came from immunoSEQ multiplex PCR; TCRdb's copy has only in-frame clones and leaves some out. The sample lists approximately 150,000 clones; around 94% were seen once. These data are taken from a study of T cell responses to AZD1222 COVID-19 vaccine. Material: peripheral blood, obtained on day 0 of AZD1222 vaccination. V usage is TRBV6-1 and J usage is TRBJ2-3; 7 bases agree with TRBD1. The clonotype originates from an adult in good health. DNA for the CDR3: TGTGCCAGCAGTGCAGCTGGGACAGCCCTCGGAGATACGCAGTATTTT. Translating it yields CASSAAGTALGDTQYF.